This T cell receptor (beta chain) is from a study of regulatory dendritic cells for organ transplantation. Study-wide findings and caveats: Mature dendritic cells appeared to drive more memory CD8+ clonal expansion than regulatory ones.

The data were produced by immunoSEQ multiplex PCR, yet TCRdb's version contains in-frame clones alone and is incomplete. The table has 25,000 to 35,000 clones, roughly 80% seen once; the top ten hold around 0.1%. With respect to this clone: Its target is not known.

Trimming cost V 6 bases and J 2 bases; bases outside gene matches: 6. Germline CDR1 reads MNHNS; CDR2 reads SASEGT. This CDR3 comprises 14 residues. The chain employs TRBV6-1 and TRBJ2-5, with 7 bases fitting TRBD1. The TCR sequence derives from a human donor in good health. Sequencing was done on a sample of naive CD4+ T cells from blood. Regarding subset: CD45RA+ naive T cells. The CDR3 here is CASRAQGEQETQYF. The CDR3 DNA follows: TGTGCCAGCAGGGCCCAGGGGGAACAAGAGACCCAGTACTTC.